The 6 T cell receptor beta chains listed next were all sequenced from one sample in a study of blood T cell repertoires in COVID-19. The repertoire was sequenced with immunoSEQ multiplex PCR; TCRdb's copy has only in-frame clones and lacks some. This table has approximately 260,000 clones, 80% to 90% appearing once. Sequenced sample: peripheral blood. These TCRs come from a woman in her sixties or seventies with COVID-19, enrolled during active disease.

The CDR3 sequence: CASSLEGAAKNIQYF. CDR3 DNA sequence: TGTGCCAGCAGCTTAGAAGGGGCGGCCAAAAACATTCAGTACTTC. V and J are TRBV5-8 and TRBJ2-4, with D perhaps matching TRBD1 (5 bases). With 2 bases removed from V and 1 base from J, the gap between germline ends came to 10 bases. This CDR3 contains 15 residues. Germline V lookup: CDR1 SGHTS, CDR2 YDEGEE.

This chain links TRBV11-2 with TRBJ2-7, with 10 bases matching TRBD1. This CDR3 is 14 amino acids long. V dropped 5 bases and J dropped 6; count of bases not matched to a gene: 7. CDR1 and CDR2 from the germline V gene are SGHAT and FQNNGV. CDR3 in amino acids: CASSATTGGREQYF. Here the CDR3 DNA reads TGTGCCAGCAGCGCTACGACAGGGGGCCGCGAGCAGTACTTC.

V usage is TRBV4-2 and J usage is TRBJ1-2; 9 positions match TRBD1. Germline V CDR1 and CDR2: LGHNA, YNFKEQ. The V segment lost 2 bases and the J segment 6 bases; nucleotides outside the gene matches: 7. This CDR3 contains 15 residues. In nucleotides, the CDR3 is TGTGCCAGCAGCCAAAGGACAGGGGCTCAAGATGGCTACACCTTC. Its translation is CASSQRTGAQDGYTF.

The chain carries TRBV5-4 and TRBJ1-2, with unresolved D. V gave up 2 bases and J gave up 5 bases, with 13 bases separating them. The CDR3 sequence is 14 residues long. The germline V gene has CDR1 SGHNT and CDR2 YYREEE (reference sequence). The CDR3 is CASSFPTESYGYTF. The CDR3 DNA sequence: TGTGCCAGCAGCTTTCCCACAGAATCATATGGCTACACCTTC.

The chain is built from TRBV6-5 and TRBJ2-2; 10 nucleotides agree with TRBD1. V dropped 7 bases and J dropped 8; count of bases not matched to a gene: 7. CDR3 length: 14 amino acids. Germline V gene data show CDR1 as MNHEY and CDR2 as SVGAGI. CDR3 amino acids: CASTLTGGRGELFF. CDR3 nucleotide sequence: TGTGCCAGCACCCTGACAGGGGGCCGTGGGGAGCTGTTTTTT.

Regarding this clone: Distinct nucleotide sequences in the sample also encode this CDR3. This chain links TRBV18 with TRBJ1-1; D is unclear. This CDR3 has 13 amino acids. Trimming stripped 2 bases from V and 1 base from J, with 5 bases between. Looked up from germline, CDR1 is KGHSH and CDR2 is LQKENI. CDR3 residues: CASSPSGNTEAFF. The CDR3 DNA follows: TGTGCCAGCTCACCATCAGGGAACACTGAAGCTTTCTTT.